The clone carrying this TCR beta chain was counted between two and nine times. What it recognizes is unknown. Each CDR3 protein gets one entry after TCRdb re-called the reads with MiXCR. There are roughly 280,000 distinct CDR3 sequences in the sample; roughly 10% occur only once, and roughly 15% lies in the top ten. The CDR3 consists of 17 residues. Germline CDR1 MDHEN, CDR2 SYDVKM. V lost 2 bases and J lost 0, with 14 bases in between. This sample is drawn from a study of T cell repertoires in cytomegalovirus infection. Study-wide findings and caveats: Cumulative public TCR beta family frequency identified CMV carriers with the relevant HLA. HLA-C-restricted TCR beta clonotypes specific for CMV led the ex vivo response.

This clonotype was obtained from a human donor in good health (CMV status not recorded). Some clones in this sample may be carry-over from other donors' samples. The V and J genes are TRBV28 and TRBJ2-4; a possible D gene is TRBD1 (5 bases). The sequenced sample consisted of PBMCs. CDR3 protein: CASSLRGRTLAKNIQYF. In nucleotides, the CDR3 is TGTGCCAGCAGTTTAAGGGGCAGGACCTTAGCCAAAAACATTCAGTACTTC.